These T cell receptor beta chains were read from a single sample in a study of T cells in Graves' hyperthyroidism and ophthalmopathy. One entry per CDR3 protein results from TCRdb running MiXCR on the multiplex PCR reads. Among hundreds of thousands of distinct CDR3 sequences listed, 25% were seen once. Sequenced sample: blood. Receptors were obtained from a man aged 35 to 55 with Graves' hyperthyroidism that later progressed to Graves' ophthalmopathy. CDR3s include the opening cysteine and the closing phenylalanine or tryptophan. D genes are given only for firm matches. Clone size, where shown, is once, few, many, or a class for clones that have expanded.

CASRSRDRGLGGYTF	TGTGCCAGCAGAAGCCGGGACAGGGGTTTAGGTGGCTACACCTTC	many	TRBJ1-2	TRBV6-5	TRBD1
CASSTSQGKPQHF	TGTGCCAGCAGTACATCACAGGGAAAGCCCCAGCATTTT	many	TRBJ1-5	TRBV7-9	-
CSARGVGSAAGVETQYF	TGCAGTGCTAGAGGCGTGGGCTCGGCTGCGGGGGTAGAGACCCAGTACTTC	many	TRBJ2-5	TRBV20-1	TRBD2
CASSYRGQESYEQYF	TGTGCCAGCAGTTACAGAGGCCAGGAGTCCTACGAGCAGTACTTC	many	TRBJ2-7	TRBV6-5	-
CSARDDYRASYEQYF	TGCAGTGCTAGAGATGACTATAGGGCGTCCTACGAGCAGTACTTC	-	TRBJ2-7	TRBV20-1	-
CASRAGTTFGYEQYF	TGTGCCAGCAGAGCAGGGACCACCTTTGGCTACGAGCAGTACTTC	many	TRBJ2-7	TRBV6-1	-
CASSPDRAPDQPQHF	TGTGCCAGCAGCCCGGACAGGGCCCCCGATCAGCCCCAGCATTTT	-	TRBJ1-5	TRBV27	TRBD1
CASKTRGSGGNQPQHF	TGTGCCAGTAAAACCAGGGGGTCGGGAGGCAATCAGCCCCAGCATTTT	few	TRBJ1-5	TRBV28	TRBD1
CSAFQRAKNIQYF	TGCAGTGCCTTCCAGAGGGCCAAAAACATTCAGTACTTC	-	TRBJ2-4	TRBV20-1	-
CASSLMGNHYEQYF	TGTGCCAGCAGTTTGATGGGAAACCACTACGAGCAGTACTTC	few	TRBJ2-7	TRBV6-2/TRBV6-3	-
CASSYSDRVEAFF	TGTGCCAGCAGTTACTCAGACAGGGTCGAAGCTTTCTTT	-	TRBJ1-1	TRBV6-2/TRBV6-3	TRBD1
CASSATDGSYEQYF	TGTGCCAGCAGCGCGACGGACGGATCCTACGAGCAGTACTTC	-	TRBJ2-7	TRBV7-9	-
CASSPSPQGPYEQYF	TGCGCCAGCAGCCCCAGCCCCCAGGGTCCCTACGAGCAGTACTTC	-	TRBJ2-7	TRBV4-3	-
CASSLAGSKGGEISNTEAFF	TGTGCCAGCAGCTTAGCGGGGAGTAAGGGAGGCGAAATTTCCAACACTGAAGCTTTCTTT	-	TRBJ1-1	TRBV11-1	-
CASSRPGQGVDEQYF	TGTGCCAGCAGCCGCCCGGGGCAGGGAGTGGACGAGCAGTACTTC	-	TRBJ2-7	TRBV6-2/TRBV6-3	-
CASSPTEVNEKLFF	TGTGCCAGCAGCCCGACAGAAGTTAATGAAAAACTGTTTTTT	many	TRBJ1-4	TRBV7-6	-
CASSFAGRTEAFF	TGTGCCAGCAGTTTTGCCGGGAGGACTGAAGCTTTCTTT	-	TRBJ1-1	TRBV12-3/TRBV12-4	-
CASRTGYTGELFF	TGTGCCAGCAGAACAGGGTACACCGGGGAGCTGTTTTTT	-	TRBJ2-2	TRBV2	-
CASSLSGRARDGELFF	TGTGCCAGCAGCCTTAGCGGGAGGGCCCGGGACGGGGAGCTGTTTTTT	many	TRBJ2-2	TRBV7-2	TRBD2
CASSVPPGQTLNTEAFF	TGTGCCAGCAGTGTACCCCCGGGACAAACTTTGAACACTGAAGCTTTCTTT	-	TRBJ1-1	TRBV12-3/TRBV12-4	-
CSTSQGGSNQPQHF	TGCAGTACCTCACAGGGGGGTAGCAATCAGCCCCAGCATTTT	-	TRBJ1-5	TRBV20-1	TRBD1
CASGEDRGNFQHF	TGTGCCAGTGGAGAGGACAGGGGGAATTTTCAGCATTTT	few	TRBJ1-5	TRBV19	TRBD1
CSVGDRGYEQYF	TGCAGCGTAGGGGACAGGGGTTACGAGCAGTACTTC	-	TRBJ2-7	TRBV29-1	TRBD1
CASSLPQVGGALKTQYF	TGCGCCAGCAGCTTGCCCCAGGTGGGCGGGGCCCTTAAGACCCAGTACTTC	many	TRBJ2-5	TRBV5-1	-
CASSGDIMINQPQHF	TGTGCCAGCAGTGGGGATATCATGATCAATCAGCCCCAGCATTTT	many	TRBJ1-5	TRBV6-1	-
CATSRGLGEETQYF	TGTGCCACCAGCAGGGGACTAGGAGAAGAGACCCAGTACTTC	many	TRBJ2-5	TRBV15	TRBD2
CASSPSGTNYNEQFF	TGCGCCAGCAGCCCTAGCGGGACCAACTACAATGAGCAGTTCTTC	many	TRBJ2-1	TRBV5-1	TRBD2
CASSYTGNQPQHF	TGTGCCAGCAGTTACACGGGGAATCAGCCCCAGCATTTT	many	TRBJ1-5	TRBV6-5	-
CASTTLARNIQYF	TGTGCCAGCACCACACTCGCCCGAAACATTCAGTACTTC	many	TRBJ2-4	TRBV28	-
CASRTRGGTGTHEQYF	TGTGCCAGCCGGACCAGGGGGGGCACAGGGACCCACGAGCAGTACTTC	-	TRBJ2-7	TRBV6-1	-
CSARVGVETQYF	TGCAGTGCTAGAGTAGGAGTAGAGACCCAGTACTTC	many	TRBJ2-5	TRBV20-1	-
CASSREVATEAFF	TGTGCCAGCTCACGGGAGGTCGCAACTGAAGCTTTCTTT	-	TRBJ1-1	TRBV18	-
CASSLGLAGYQETQYF	TGTGCCAGCAGCTTAGGGCTAGCGGGATACCAAGAGACCCAGTACTTC	many	TRBJ2-5	TRBV7-9	TRBD2
CASSNIHGTGSLYGQYF	TGTGCCAGCAGTAACATTCACGGGACAGGGAGTCTCTACGGGCAGTACTTC	many	TRBJ2-7	TRBV12-3/TRBV12-4	TRBD1
CASSLRGVAAGNTIYF	TGCGCCAGCAGCTTGAGGGGGGTGGCAGCTGGAAACACCATATATTTT	many	TRBJ1-3	TRBV5-1	-
CATSTGQDDDEQYF	TGTGCCACCAGCACCGGACAGGATGACGACGAGCAGTACTTC	once	TRBJ2-7	TRBV15	TRBD1
CASSTGTGISYEQYF	TGTGCCAGCAGCACCGGGACAGGGATCTCCTACGAGCAGTACTTC	-	TRBJ2-7	TRBV7-2	TRBD1
CSVAGLTRGTEAFF	TGCAGCGTGGCCGGGTTAACAAGGGGGACTGAAGCTTTCTTT	once	TRBJ1-1	TRBV29-1	-
CASRESVSGSYEQYF	TGTGCCAGCAGGGAATCAGTAAGCGGGAGTTACGAGCAGTACTTC	many	TRBJ2-7	TRBV6-1	TRBD2
CASSPQTTYGYTF	TGTGCCAGCAGTCCACAGACAACCTATGGCTACACCTTC	many	TRBJ1-2	TRBV12-3/TRBV12-4	-